This T cell receptor beta chain was sequenced during a study of cytomegalovirus exposure and HLA in healthy donors. Regarding this clone: Its antigen is unknown.

Every donor was a healthy person donating bone marrow. Donors showed nominal health when sampled, although they likely had unrecorded immune exposures. Whole-study results and caveats: Later, an analysis showed that TCR beta chains associated with HLA were more clonally expanded than others that were equally common. In most subjects, TCR beta sequences reportedly gave accurate predictions of HLA-A and HLA-B alleles.

V shed 3 bases and J shed 3 bases, with 12 bases lying between them. Germline CDR1 reads WNHNN; CDR2 reads SYGVQD (reference sequence). The CDR3 runs to 14 residues. 60 Vbeta and 13 Jbeta primers were used in PCR. Measured with immunoSEQ multiplex PCR; TCRdb has only the in-frame clones, and not every one. The table has around 96,000 clones, 64% seen once. The rearrangement uses TRBV10-1 and TRBJ2-7; TRBD2 is a possible D gene (7 bases). This receptor was obtained from a man between 60 and 75 years old in good health and CMV-seronegative. The sample was PBMCs. The CDR3 region is CASSDSGGGYEQYF. CDR3 coding DNA: TGCGCCAGCAGTGATTCGGGGGGCGGCTACGAGCAGTACTTC.